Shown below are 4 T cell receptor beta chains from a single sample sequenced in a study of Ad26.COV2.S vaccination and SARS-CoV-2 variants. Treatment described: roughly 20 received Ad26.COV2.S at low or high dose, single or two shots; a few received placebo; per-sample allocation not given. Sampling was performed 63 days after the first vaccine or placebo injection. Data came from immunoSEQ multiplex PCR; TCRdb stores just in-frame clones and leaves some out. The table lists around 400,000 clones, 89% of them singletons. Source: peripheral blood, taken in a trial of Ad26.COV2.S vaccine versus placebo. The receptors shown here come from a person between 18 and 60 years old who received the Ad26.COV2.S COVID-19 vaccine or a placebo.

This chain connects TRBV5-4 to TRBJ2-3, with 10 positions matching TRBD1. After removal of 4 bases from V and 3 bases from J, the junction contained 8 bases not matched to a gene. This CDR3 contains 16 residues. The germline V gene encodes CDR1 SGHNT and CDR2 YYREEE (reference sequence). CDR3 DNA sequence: TGTGCCAGCAGCCTCCTTCCGGGACAGGGGACAGATACGCAGTATTTT. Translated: CASSLLPGQGTDTQYF.

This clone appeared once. The CDR3 reads CASNEGRGSNTEAFF. The CDR3 DNA reads as TGTGCCAGCAACGAGGGGAGAGGCTCGAACACTGAAGCTTTCTTT. This chain connects TRBV2 to TRBJ1-1; a weak D match, TRBD1 (5 bases). This CDR3 spans 15 amino acids. Germline CDR1 is SNHLY and CDR2 is FYNNEI. V dropped 7 bases and J dropped 1 base, with 16 bases sitting between them.

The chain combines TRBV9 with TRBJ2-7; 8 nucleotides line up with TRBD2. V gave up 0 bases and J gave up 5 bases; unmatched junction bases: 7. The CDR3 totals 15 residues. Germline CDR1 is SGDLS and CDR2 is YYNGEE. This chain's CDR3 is CASSVASGSYDEQYF. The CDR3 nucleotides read TGTGCCAGCAGCGTAGCCAGCGGGAGTTACGACGAGCAGTACTTC.

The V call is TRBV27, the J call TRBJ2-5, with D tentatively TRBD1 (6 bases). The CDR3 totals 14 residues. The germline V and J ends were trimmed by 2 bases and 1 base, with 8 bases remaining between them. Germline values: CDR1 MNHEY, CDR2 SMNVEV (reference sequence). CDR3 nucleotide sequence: TGTGCCAGCAGTTTAGGACAGATCCAAGAGACCCAGTACTTC. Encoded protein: CASSLGQIQETQYF.